This T cell receptor beta chain was recorded in a study of T cell responses to AZD1222 COVID-19 vaccine. Study-level points and caveats: Donors skewed white British and female; clonal diversity was possibly underestimated.

Measured with immunoSEQ multiplex PCR; TCRdb has only the in-frame clones, and not every one. The sample has approximately 90,000 clones; about 89% are singletons. Notes on this clone: The antigen is unknown.

V dropped 3 bases and J dropped 5 bases, with 10 bases sitting between them. Germline V gene lookup returns CDR1 LGHDT and CDR2 YNNKEL (reference sequence). The CDR3 length is 13 residues. The material was peripheral blood, obtained on day 0 of AZD1222 vaccination. The chain employs TRBV3-1 (or the pseudogene TRBV3-2) and TRBJ2-5, with D tentatively TRBD2 (7 bases). The TCR was taken from an adult in good health. The CDR3 nucleotides are TGTGCCAGCAGCCAGGGGGGGCTGGAGACCCAGTACTTC. Translated: CASSQGGLETQYF.